A single T cell receptor beta chain is shown here with its context. Germline assignment: CDR1 SGHTA and CDR2 FQGNSA. V shed 5 bases, J shed 0 bases, and the junction held 14 bases outside the gene matches. The CDR3 runs 19 residues. These data come from a study of blood T cell repertoires in COVID-19. Data came from immunoSEQ multiplex PCR; TCRdb stores just in-frame clones and leaves some out. The table includes under 250,000 clones, around 82% detected once. The chain uses TRBV7-2 and TRBJ2-2, with TRBD1 identical over 8 bases. Material for sequencing was peripheral blood. The receptor's source is a woman between 40 and 50 years old with active or convalescent COVID-19. CDR3 bases: TGTGCCAGCAGCCCTAGGGCAGGGGGCCCTTCAGCGAACACCGGGGAGCTGTTTTTT. Translation: CASSPRAGGPSANTGELFF.